These 13 T cell receptor beta chains were all obtained from the same sample, sequenced in a study of identical twins. TCRdb re-called the 5' RACE reads with MiXCR, one entry per CDR3 protein. The sample consists of roughly 570,000 distinct CDR3 sequences, nearly 10% of them appearing once. Separately, the same data were catalogued under a study of yellow fever vaccine responses in identical twins.

The sequencing sample was made of PBMCs. These receptors all stem from a woman aged 18-30 years in good health.

This clonotype was seen repeatedly, ten times or more. The chain employs TRBV7-9 and TRBJ2-5; possible D gene TRBD1, 6 bases. This CDR3 contains 15 residues. Germline-derived CDR1 and CDR2 are SEHNR and FQNEAQ (reference sequence). V lost 7 bases, J lost 5 bases, and 20 bases lay in between. CDR3 DNA sequence: TGTGCCAGCAAATCCCCTACAGGGAACCCGGAGACCCAGTACTTC. The encoded protein is CASKSPTGNPETQYF.

This clonotype has only a few counts. V usage is TRBV7-2 and J usage is TRBJ1-5; TRBD1 matches 9 bases. Germline CDR1 SGHTA, CDR2 FQGNSA. This CDR3 comprises 16 residues. Trimming at V came to 6 bases and at J to 4 bases, leaving 10 bases not matched to a gene. The CDR3 reads CASRSSGGQGNQPQHF. The CDR3 DNA sequence: TGTGCCAGCAGATCATCAGGCGGACAGGGGAATCAGCCCCAGCATTTT.

The gene calls are TRBV7-2 and TRBJ2-1, with no clear D. The germline V gene has CDR1 SGHTA and CDR2 FQGNSA. V was pared by 3 bases and J by 2 bases, with 8 bases between. The CDR3 runs to 14 residues. The CDR3 reads CASSLDGTYNEQFF. The CDR3 nucleotides are TGTGCCAGCAGCTTGGACGGAACCTACAATGAGCAGTTCTTC.

This clonotype was picked up many times. A junction boundary mismatches the germline segment, possibly from a read error. The chain is built from TRBV5-1 and TRBJ2-7; the D gene is possibly TRBD1 (6 bases). The CDR3 contains 14 residues. Per germline, CDR1 SGHRS and CDR2 YFSETQ. CDR3 nucleotides: TGTGCCAGCAGCTTAGAGGGGGTCTCCTACGAGCAGTACTTC. Residues: CASSLEGVSYEQYF.

This clonotype was observed at least ten times. The chain combines TRBV6-5 with TRBJ2-7; D unresolved. V gave up 0 bases and J gave up 3 bases, with 12 bases separating them. CDR1 is MNHEY, CDR2 SVGAGI, per germline. CDR3 size: 15 residues. CDR3 bases: TGTGCCAGCAGTTACTCAAGGGTGAAAAACTACGAGCAGTACTTC. Translated: CASSYSRVKNYEQYF.

The chain joins TRBV27 to TRBJ2-6; possibly TRBD1 for D (6 bases). V gave up 3 bases and J gave up 4 bases, with 16 bases separating them. This CDR3 comprises 17 residues. In germline, CDR1 is MNHEY, CDR2 SMNVEV (reference sequence). CDR3 nucleotide sequence: TGTGCCAGCAGTTTCAGGGGCTTGACGGAAGGGGCCAACGTCCTGACTTTC. This encodes CASSFRGLTEGANVLTF.

This clonotype came up many times. The chain is built from TRBV12-3 or TRBV12-4 and TRBJ2-5, with no clear D. V lost 4 bases to trimming and J lost 2 bases, with 11 bases between them. The CDR3 is made up of 14 amino acids. In nucleotides, the CDR3 is TGTGCCAGCAGTTCCCCGGCTATACAAGAGACCCAGTACTTC. Amino acids: CASSSPAIQETQYF.

This clonotype showed up many times. The V call is TRBV3-1, the J call TRBJ2-3; no reliable D call. This CDR3 is built from 16 residues. Deletions cut 1 base from V and 1 base from J, with 12 bases between. Germline CDR1 reads LGHDT; CDR2 reads YNNKEL (reference sequence). This CDR3 is CASSQAKGQRTDTQYF. The CDR3 nucleotides read TGTGCCAGCAGCCAAGCGAAAGGCCAGCGCACAGATACGCAGTATTTT.

This clonotype has a handful of counts. The genes are TRBV7-2 and TRBJ2-1, with D tentatively TRBD2 (5 bases). The CDR3 spans 16 residues. The germline V gene has CDR1 SGHTA and CDR2 FQGNSA. V was cut by 2 bases and J by 1 base, with 12 bases left in between. The DNA for the CDR3 is TGTGCCAGCAGCTTAAGAGGGTATGATTCCTACAATGAGCAGTTCTTC. Translating gives CASSLRGYDSYNEQFF.

The table lists this clonotype with many counts. The chain uses TRBV12-3 or TRBV12-4 and TRBJ2-1, with D possibly being TRBD2 (5 bases). The CDR3 runs 14 residues. Trimming left V 5 bases short and J 6 bases short, with 14 bases between. CDR3 sequence: CASSGPDGGNEQFF. The CDR3 coding sequence is TGTGCCAGCAGTGGGCCCGATGGAGGCAATGAGCAGTTCTTC.

This clonotype came up a few times. The chain combines TRBV7-8 with TRBJ2-7, with D unresolved. The germline V gene encodes CDR1 SGHVS and CDR2 FQNEAQ. CDR3 length: 13 amino acids. V dropped 3 bases and J dropped 6 bases, with 12 bases sitting between them. The CDR3, as DNA: TGTGCCAGCAGCTTGGGTGGTGGGGTCGAGCAGTACTTC. As protein: CASSLGGGVEQYF.

The DNA of the CDR3 is TGTGCCAGCTGGGGCAGCTCCATCTACGAGCAGTACTTC. As protein: CASWGSSIYEQYF. The chain couples TRBV2 to TRBJ2-7; a weak D match, TRBD1 (5 bases). The length of the CDR3 is 13 residues. Per germline, CDR1 SNHLY and CDR2 FYNNEI. The V end lost 8 bases, the J end lost 3 bases, and 14 bases lay between the germline ends.

This clonotype was seen many times. V and J are TRBV7-9 and TRBJ2-1; the match to TRBD2 covers 10 bases. This CDR3 comprises 16 residues. The junction had 2 bases not matched to a gene; V was cut back by 3 bases and J by 0 bases. CDR1 and CDR2 (germline): SEHNR, FQNEAQ (reference sequence). The CDR3 loop reads CASSFKRGGSYNEQFF. CDR3 nucleotide sequence: TGTGCCAGCAGCTTTAAGCGGGGGGGCTCCTACAATGAGCAGTTCTTC.